There are many counts of the clone carrying this T cell receptor beta chain. What it recognizes is unknown. Sequence at one end of the junction differs from germline and may be a read error. TCRdb passed the reads through MiXCR, listing each CDR3 protein once. The sample includes roughly 300,000 distinct CDR3 sequences, 20% to 30% of them seen just once. This record belongs to a study of T cell repertoires in cytomegalovirus infection. There are 15 residues in the CDR3. Study observations and caveats: There were HLA-C-restricted CMV-specific TCR beta clonotypes dominating the ex vivo response. Based on cumulative public TCR beta family frequency, carriers of CMV plus the relevant HLA were identified.

The genes are TRBV12-3 or TRBV12-4 and TRBJ2-5, with 9 bases identical to TRBD2. The source material was PBMCs. This clonotype was sampled from a human donor in good health (CMV status not recorded). Some clones in this sample may be carry-over from other donors' samples. Here the CDR3 DNA reads TGTGCCAGCAGTCTAGCGGGGAGAGACCAAGAGACCCAGTACTTC. It yields the protein CASSLAGRDQETQYF.